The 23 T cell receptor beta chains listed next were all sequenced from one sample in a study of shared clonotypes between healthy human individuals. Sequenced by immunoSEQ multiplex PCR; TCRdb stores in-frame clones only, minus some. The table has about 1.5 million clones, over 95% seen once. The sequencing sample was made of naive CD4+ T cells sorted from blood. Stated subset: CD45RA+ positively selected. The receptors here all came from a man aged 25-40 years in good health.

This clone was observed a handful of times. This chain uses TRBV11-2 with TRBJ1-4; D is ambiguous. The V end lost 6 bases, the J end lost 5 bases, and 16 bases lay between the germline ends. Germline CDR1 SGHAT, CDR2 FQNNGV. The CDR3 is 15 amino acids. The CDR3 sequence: CASSGWERANEKLFF. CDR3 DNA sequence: TGTGCCAGCAGTGGCTGGGAAAGGGCCAATGAAAAACTGTTTTTT.

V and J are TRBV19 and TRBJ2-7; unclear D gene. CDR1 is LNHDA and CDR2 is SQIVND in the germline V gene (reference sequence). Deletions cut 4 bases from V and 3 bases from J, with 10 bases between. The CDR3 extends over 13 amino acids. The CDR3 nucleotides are TGTGCCAGTAGTAAGACGGTCCTCTACGAGCAGTACTTC. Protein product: CASSKTVLYEQYF.

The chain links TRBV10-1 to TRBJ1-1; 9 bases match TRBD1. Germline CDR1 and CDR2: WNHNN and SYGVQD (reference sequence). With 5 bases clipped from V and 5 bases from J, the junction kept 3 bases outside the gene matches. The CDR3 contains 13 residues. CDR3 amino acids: CASSTTGGTEAFF. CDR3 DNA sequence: TGCGCCAGCAGTACGACAGGGGGGACTGAAGCTTTCTTT.

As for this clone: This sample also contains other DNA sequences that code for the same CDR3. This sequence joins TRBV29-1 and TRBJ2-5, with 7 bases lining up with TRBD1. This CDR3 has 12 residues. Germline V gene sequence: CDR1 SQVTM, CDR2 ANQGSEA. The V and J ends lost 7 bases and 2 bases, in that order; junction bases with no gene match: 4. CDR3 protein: CSARQGQETQYF. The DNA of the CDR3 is TGCAGCGCTCGACAGGGACAAGAGACCCAGTACTTC.

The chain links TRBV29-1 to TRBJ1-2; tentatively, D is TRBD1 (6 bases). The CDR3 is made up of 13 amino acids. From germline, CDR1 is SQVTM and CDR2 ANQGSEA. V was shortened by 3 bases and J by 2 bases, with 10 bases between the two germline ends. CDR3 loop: CSVETTGNYGYTF. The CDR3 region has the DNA TGCAGCGTTGAGACTACAGGGAACTATGGCTACACCTTC.

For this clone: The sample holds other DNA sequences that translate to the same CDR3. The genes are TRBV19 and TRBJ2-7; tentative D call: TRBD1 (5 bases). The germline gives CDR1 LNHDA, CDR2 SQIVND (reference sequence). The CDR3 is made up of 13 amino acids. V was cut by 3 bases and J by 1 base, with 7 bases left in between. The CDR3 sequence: CASSITGSYEQYF. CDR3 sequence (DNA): TGTGCCAGTAGTATCACAGGTTCCTACGAGCAGTACTTC.

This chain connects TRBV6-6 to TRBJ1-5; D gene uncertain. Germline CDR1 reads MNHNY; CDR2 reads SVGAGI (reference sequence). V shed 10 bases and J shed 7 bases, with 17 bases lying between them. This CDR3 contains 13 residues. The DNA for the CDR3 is TGTGCCACCAACGGGAGGGATCGACAGCCCCAGCATTTT. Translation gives CATNGRDRQPQHF.

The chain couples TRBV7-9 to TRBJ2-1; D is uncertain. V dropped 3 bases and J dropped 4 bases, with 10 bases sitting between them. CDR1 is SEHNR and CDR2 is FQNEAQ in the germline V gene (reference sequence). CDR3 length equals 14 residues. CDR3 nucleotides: TGTGCCAGCAGCTTGGAGATGGGATACAATGAGCAGTTCTTC. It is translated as CASSLEMGYNEQFF. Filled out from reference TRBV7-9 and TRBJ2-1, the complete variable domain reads DTGVSQNPRHKITKRGQNVTFRCDPISEHNRLYWYRQTLGQGPEFLTYFQNEAQLEKSRLLSDRFSAERPKGSFSTLEIQRTEQGDSAMYLCASSLEMGYNEQFFGPGTRLTVL.

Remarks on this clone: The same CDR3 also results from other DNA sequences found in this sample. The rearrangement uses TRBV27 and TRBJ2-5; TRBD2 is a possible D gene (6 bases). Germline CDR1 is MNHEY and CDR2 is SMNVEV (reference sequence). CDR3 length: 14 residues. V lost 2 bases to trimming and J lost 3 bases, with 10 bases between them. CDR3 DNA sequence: TGTGCCAGCAGTTTACTGGGCGGGGAAGAGACCCAGTACTTC. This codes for CASSLLGGEETQYF.

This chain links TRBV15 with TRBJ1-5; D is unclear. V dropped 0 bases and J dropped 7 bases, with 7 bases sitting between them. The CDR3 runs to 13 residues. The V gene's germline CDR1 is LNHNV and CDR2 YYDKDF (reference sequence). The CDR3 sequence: CATSRERTQPQHF. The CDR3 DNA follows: TGTGCCACCAGCAGAGAGCGTACCCAGCCCCAGCATTTT.

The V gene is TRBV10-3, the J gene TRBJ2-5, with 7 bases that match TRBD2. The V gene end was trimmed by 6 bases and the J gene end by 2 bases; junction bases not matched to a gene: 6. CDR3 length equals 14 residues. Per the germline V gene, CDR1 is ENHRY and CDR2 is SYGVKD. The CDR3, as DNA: TGTGCCATCAGCGGGGGGACTATACAAGAGACCCAGTACTTC. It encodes CAISGGTIQETQYF.

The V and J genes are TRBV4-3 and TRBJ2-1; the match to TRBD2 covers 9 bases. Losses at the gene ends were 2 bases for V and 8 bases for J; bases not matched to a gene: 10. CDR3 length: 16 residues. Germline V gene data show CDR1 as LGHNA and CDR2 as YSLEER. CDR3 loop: CASSQWKPGLAYEQFF. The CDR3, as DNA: TGCGCCAGCAGCCAATGGAAACCGGGACTAGCTTATGAGCAGTTCTTC.

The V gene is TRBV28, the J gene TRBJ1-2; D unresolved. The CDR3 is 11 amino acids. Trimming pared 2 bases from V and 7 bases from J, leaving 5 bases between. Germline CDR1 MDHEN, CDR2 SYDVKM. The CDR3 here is CASSLGSGYTF. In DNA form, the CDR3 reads TGTGCCAGCAGTTTAGGGAGTGGCTACACCTTC.

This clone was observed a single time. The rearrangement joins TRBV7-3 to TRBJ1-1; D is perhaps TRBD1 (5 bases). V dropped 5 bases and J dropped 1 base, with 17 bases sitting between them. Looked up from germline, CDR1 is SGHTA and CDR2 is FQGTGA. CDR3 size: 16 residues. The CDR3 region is CASSPKGRGQNTEAFF. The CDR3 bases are TGTGCCAGCAGCCCGAAAGGTAGGGGCCAGAACACTGAAGCTTTCTTT.

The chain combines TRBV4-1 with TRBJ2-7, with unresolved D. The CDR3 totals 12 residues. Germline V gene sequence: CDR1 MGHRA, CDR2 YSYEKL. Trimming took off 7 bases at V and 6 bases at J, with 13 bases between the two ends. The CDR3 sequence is CASMGFVGEQYF. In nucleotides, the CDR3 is TGCGCCAGCATGGGTTTCGTAGGCGAGCAGTACTTC.

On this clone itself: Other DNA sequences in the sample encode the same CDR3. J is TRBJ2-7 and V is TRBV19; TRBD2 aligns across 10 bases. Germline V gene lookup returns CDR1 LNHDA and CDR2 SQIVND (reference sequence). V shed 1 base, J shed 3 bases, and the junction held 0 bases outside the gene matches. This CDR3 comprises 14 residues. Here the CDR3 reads CASSIGTSGYEQYF. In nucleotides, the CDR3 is TGTGCCAGTAGTATAGGGACTAGCGGCTACGAGCAGTACTTC.

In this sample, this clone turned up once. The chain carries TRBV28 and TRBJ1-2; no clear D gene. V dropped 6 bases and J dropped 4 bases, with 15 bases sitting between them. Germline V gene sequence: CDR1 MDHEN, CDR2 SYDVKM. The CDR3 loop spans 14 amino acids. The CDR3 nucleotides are TGTGCCAGCAGGCGCGGCGGCGGCGTCTATGGCTACACCTTC. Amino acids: CASRRGGGVYGYTF.

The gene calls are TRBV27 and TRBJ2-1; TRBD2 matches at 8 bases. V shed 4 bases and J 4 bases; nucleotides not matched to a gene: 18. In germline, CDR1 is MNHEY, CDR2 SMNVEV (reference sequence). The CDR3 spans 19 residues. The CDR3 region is CASSYITGWREARYNEQFF. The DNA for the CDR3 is TGTGCCAGCAGTTATATTACCGGGTGGCGGGAGGCGAGATACAATGAGCAGTTCTTC.

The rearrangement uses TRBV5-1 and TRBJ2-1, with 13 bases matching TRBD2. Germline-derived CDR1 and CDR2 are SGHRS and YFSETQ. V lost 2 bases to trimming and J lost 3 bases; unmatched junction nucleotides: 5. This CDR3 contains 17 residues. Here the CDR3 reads CASSFGLAGVHYNEQFF. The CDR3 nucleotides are TGCGCCAGCAGCTTTGGACTAGCGGGAGTACACTACAATGAGCAGTTCTTC.

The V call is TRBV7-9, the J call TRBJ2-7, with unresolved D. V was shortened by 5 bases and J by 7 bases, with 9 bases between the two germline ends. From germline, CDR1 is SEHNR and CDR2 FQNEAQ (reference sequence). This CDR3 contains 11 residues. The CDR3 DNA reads TGTGCCAGCAGCCCAATTGTTGAGCAGTACTTC. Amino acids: CASSPIVEQYF.

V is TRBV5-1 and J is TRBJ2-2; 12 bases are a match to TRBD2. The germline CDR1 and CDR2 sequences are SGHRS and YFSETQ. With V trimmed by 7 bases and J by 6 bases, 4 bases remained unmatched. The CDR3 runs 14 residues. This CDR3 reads CASRLAGAPGELFF. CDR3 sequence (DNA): TGCGCCAGCCGACTAGCGGGAGCTCCCGGGGAGCTGTTTTTT.

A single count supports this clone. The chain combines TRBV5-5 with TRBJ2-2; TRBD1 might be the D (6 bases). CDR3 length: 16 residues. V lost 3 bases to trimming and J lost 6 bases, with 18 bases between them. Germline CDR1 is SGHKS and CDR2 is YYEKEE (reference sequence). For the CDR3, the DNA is TGTGCCAGCAGCTCAGGGGCCCGGTTAACGCCCGGGGAGCTGTTTTTT. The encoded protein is CASSSGARLTPGELFF.

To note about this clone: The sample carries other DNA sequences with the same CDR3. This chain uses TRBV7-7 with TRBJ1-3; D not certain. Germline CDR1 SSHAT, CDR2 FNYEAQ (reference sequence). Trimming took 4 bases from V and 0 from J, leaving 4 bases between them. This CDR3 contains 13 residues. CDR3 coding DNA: TGTGCCAGCAGCTCAAGCTCTGGAAACACCATATATTTT. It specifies CASSSSSGNTIYF.